This TCR beta chain was captured by sequencing in a study of blood T cell repertoires in COVID-19. Study-wide context: Some COVID-19 samples were acute and others convalescent; all came from the United States, Italy and Spain. PBMCs, B-cell-depleted T cells, or T cells were the source of the cDNA or gDNA that made up the material.

The CDR3 length is 14 residues. The authors' processing: For nucleated cells, counts were estimated from reference gene primer amplification. TCRdb's table, derived via immunoSEQ multiplex PCR, lists solely in-frame clones and lacks some. The V and J calls and clone size come from that table; D and trimming were worked out from the DNA. This table has about 110,000 clones, approximately 88% appearing once. Input material: peripheral blood. This clonotype was obtained from a man aged 50-59 years with active or convalescent COVID-19. V gene TRBV21-1 combines with J gene TRBJ2-7; the table's D call TRBD2 went unverified against the DNA. TRBV21-1 is tagged as a pseudogene. The CDR3 nucleotides are TGTGCCAGCAGCCGCGGGCTACGATACTACGAGCAGTACTTC. It encodes CASSRGLRYYEQYF.